The 13 T cell receptor beta chains in this list originate from one sample, sequenced in a study of T cell responses to AZD1222 COVID-19 vaccine. Some clones are missing from TCRdb's copy, which holds only in-frame ones; the method was immunoSEQ multiplex PCR. Of about 120,000 clones in the sample, 80% to 90% were seen once. Sequencing used peripheral blood, obtained on day 0 of AZD1222 vaccination. These receptors originate from an adult in good health.

The chain has TRBV6-5 and TRBJ1-2; no reliable D call. The CDR3 spans 14 residues. Germline assignment: CDR1 MNHEY and CDR2 SVGAGI. Trimming took off 7 bases at V and 0 bases at J, with 12 bases between the two ends. CDR3 residues: CASKPLGANYGYTF. In DNA, the CDR3 is TGTGCCAGCAAACCCTTGGGAGCTAACTATGGCTACACCTTC.

The genes are TRBV12-3 or TRBV12-4 and TRBJ2-7; possibly TRBD1 for D (6 bases). V was clipped by 8 bases and J by 2 bases, with 7 bases between them. The length of the CDR3 is 11 residues. CDR3 bases: TGTGCCAGCTCAGGGGCCTACGAGCAGTACTTC. It yields the protein CASSGAYEQYF.

This clone occurred once. This sequence joins TRBV11-2 and TRBJ1-2; a possible D gene is TRBD1 (6 bases). The length of the CDR3 is 13 residues. V shed 5 bases and J shed 2 bases, with 9 bases lying between them. Per germline, CDR1 SGHAT and CDR2 FQNNGV. In DNA, the CDR3 is TGTGCCAGCAGCCCTACAGGGAACTATGGCTACACCTTC. This codes for CASSPTGNYGYTF.

The rearrangement uses TRBV14 and TRBJ2-1; D ambiguous. V lost 4 bases and J 10 bases, leaving 14 bases between the germline ends. This CDR3 comprises 13 residues. CDR1 and CDR2 from the germline V gene are SGHDN and FVKESK. This CDR3 is CASSPRILGEQFF. The CDR3 DNA follows: TGTGCCAGCAGCCCCAGAATCCTTGGGGAGCAGTTCTTC.

The V call is TRBV11-3, the J call TRBJ2-1, with 8 positions matching TRBD2. Germline V gives CDR1 SGHNT, CDR2 YENEEA. CDR3 length: 14 amino acids. Trimming took 1 base from V and 13 from J; bases not matched to a gene: 9. The CDR3: CASSLASPAGAQFF. The CDR3 nucleotides read TGTGCCAGCAGCTTAGCCTCCCCAGCGGGAGCTCAGTTCTTC.

The chain joins TRBV30 to TRBJ1-3; D is uncertain. The CDR3 loop spans 15 amino acids. V was clipped by 3 bases and J by 0 bases, with 12 bases between them. Per germline, CDR1 GTSNPN and CDR2 SVGIG (reference sequence). CDR3 coding DNA: TGTGCCTGGAGGCCGAAGGGTAGCTCTGGAAACACCATATATTTT. Residues: CAWRPKGSSGNTIYF.

V and J are TRBV5-1 and TRBJ2-3, with TRBD1 identical over 8 bases. Trimming took 6 bases from V and 5 from J; bases not matched to a gene: 5. CDR1 and CDR2 from the germline V gene are SGHRS and YFSETQ. CDR3 length equals 13 residues. The CDR3 spells CASNQGAGDTQYF. CDR3 nucleotides: TGCGCCAGCAATCAGGGGGCCGGAGATACGCAGTATTTT.

Details on this clone: Other DNA sequences in the same sample also yield this CDR3. This chain connects TRBV18 to TRBJ2-1, with 11 bases fitting TRBD2. Germline loops: CDR1 KGHSH, CDR2 LQKENI. The CDR3 runs 16 residues. V was pared by 3 bases and J by 1 base, with 2 bases of the junction left unmatched. CDR3 protein: CASSPPSGGSYNEQFF. The CDR3 DNA reads as TGTGCCAGCTCACCTCCTAGCGGGGGGTCCTACAATGAGCAGTTCTTC.

This sequence joins TRBV2 and TRBJ1-2; a possible D gene is TRBD1 (6 bases). From germline, CDR1 is SNHLY and CDR2 FYNNEI. The V and J ends lost 7 bases and 8 bases respectively, with 17 bases between them. The CDR3 sequence is 13 residues long. CDR3 in DNA: TGTGCCAGCAAATGGACAGAAACTTACGGCTACACCTTC. As protein: CASKWTETYGYTF.

The count of this clone is one. The rearrangement joins TRBV5-5 to TRBJ1-2, with unresolved D. Per germline, CDR1 SGHKS and CDR2 YYEKEE (reference sequence). CDR3 size: 15 residues. The germline V and J ends were trimmed by 4 bases and 6 bases, with 19 bases remaining between them. CDR3 nucleotide sequence: TGTGCCAGCAGCCAGGCGTTGGGCGAGGGTCATGGCTACACCTTC. Amino acids: CASSQALGEGHGYTF.

CDR3 nucleotide sequence: TGTGCCAGCCGGTTGAGCTATAATTCACCCCTCCACTTT. Its translation: CASRLSYNSPLHF. The chain combines TRBV6-5 with TRBJ1-6; D gene uncertain. V was shortened by 8 bases and J by 3 bases, with 8 bases between the two germline ends. Germline CDR1 reads MNHEY; CDR2 reads SVGAGI. CDR3 length: 13 residues.

The V gene is TRBV4-1, the J gene TRBJ2-7; TRBD2 matches 13 bases. The CDR3 has 14 residues. J gave up 12 bases and V 0 bases, and 5 bases lay outside the gene matches. Germline V CDR1 and CDR2: MGHRA, YSYEKL. The CDR3 here is CASSQDGTSGMVYF. DNA for the CDR3: TGCGCCAGCAGCCAAGATGGGACTAGCGGGATGGTGTACTTC.

The V and J genes are TRBV9 and TRBJ2-7, with D possibly matching TRBD2 (5 bases). V shed 4 bases and J shed 3 bases, with 20 bases lying between them. CDR3 length equals 16 residues. CDR1 and CDR2 from the germline V gene are SGDLS and YYNGEE. The CDR3: CASSPSLRAEYYEQYF. The CDR3 DNA is TGTGCCAGCAGCCCGTCTTTGAGGGCGGAGTACTACGAGCAGTACTTC. Full variable domain (outside the CDR3, taken from reference TRBV9 and TRBJ2-7): DSGVTQTPKHLITATGQRVTLRCSPRSGDLSVYWYQQSLDQGLQFLIQYYNGEERAKGNILERFSAQQFPDLHSELNLSSLELGDSALYFCASSPSLRAEYYEQYFGPGTRLTVT.